Shown below are 20 T cell receptor beta chains from a single sample sequenced in a study of cytomegalovirus exposure and HLA in healthy donors. The PCR was carried out with 60 Vbeta primers and 13 Jbeta primers. Sequenced by immunoSEQ multiplex PCR; TCRdb stores in-frame clones only, minus some. Of approximately 150,000 clones in the sample, around 72% were seen once. The sequenced material came from PBMCs. Receptors originate from a man between 40 and 49 years old in good health and CMV-seronegative.

J is TRBJ1-1 and V is TRBV5-1; TRBD1 might be the D (5 bases). Germline loops: CDR1 SGHRS, CDR2 YFSETQ. The CDR3 has 13 amino acids. V dropped 5 bases and J dropped 0 bases, with 8 bases sitting between them. CDR3 in DNA: TGCGCCAGCAGGGGGCAGATGAACACTGAAGCTTTCTTT. Translating it yields CASRGQMNTEAFF.

The chain recombines TRBV18 with TRBJ2-2, with D uncertain. CDR1 is KGHSH, CDR2 LQKENI, per germline. V shed 2 bases and J shed 0 bases, with 7 bases lying between them. The CDR3 length is 15 residues. This chain's CDR3 is CASSPGSANTGELFF. The CDR3 nucleotides read TGTGCCAGCTCACCAGGCAGTGCGAACACCGGGGAGCTGTTTTTT.

J is TRBJ1-1 and V is TRBV7-9; D not certain. The CDR3 contains 11 residues. V was cut by 1 base and J by 8 bases, with 5 bases left in between. Per the germline V gene, CDR1 is SEHNR and CDR2 is FQNEAQ (reference sequence). The CDR3 reads CASSLGHEAFF. The CDR3 DNA is TGTGCCAGCAGCTTAGGGCACGAAGCTTTCTTT.

The chain employs TRBV15 and TRBJ2-7, with 13 bases matching TRBD2. J gave up 2 bases and V 4 bases, and 2 bases lay outside the gene matches. The CDR3 consists of 15 residues. The germline CDR1 and CDR2 sequences are LNHNV and YYDKDF (reference sequence). Here the CDR3 DNA reads TGTGCCACCAGCATTACTAGCGGGAGGGCCTACGAGCAGTACTTC. It encodes CATSITSGRAYEQYF.

The chain is built from TRBV2 and TRBJ1-5, with D tentatively TRBD1 (6 bases). Germline V lookup: CDR1 SNHLY, CDR2 FYNNEI. The germline V and J ends were trimmed by 4 bases and 6 bases, with 16 bases remaining between them. The length of the CDR3 is 15 residues. The CDR3 sequence: CASSVGAGQGQPQHF. CDR3 sequence (DNA): TGTGCCAGCAGTGTGGGGGCAGGGCAGGGTCAGCCCCAGCATTTT.

This clone was seen more than once but under ten times. This chain joins TRBV6-1 and TRBJ2-3; TRBD2 aligns across 10 bases. V lost 4 bases and J lost 4; bases outside the gene matches: 8. Germline values: CDR1 MNHNS, CDR2 SASEGT. This CDR3 is 16 amino acids long. The CDR3 sequence is CASSADLAGGPDTQYF. CDR3 bases: TGTGCCAGCAGTGCAGATTTAGCGGGGGGCCCAGATACGCAGTATTTT.

CDR3 region: CASSGRLAGGRETQYF. In DNA, the CDR3 is TGCGCCAGCAGTGGGCGTTTAGCGGGGGGCCGGGAGACCCAGTACTTC. V is TRBV10-2 and J is TRBJ2-5, with 10 bases matching TRBD2. With V trimmed by 4 bases and J by 5 bases, 10 bases remained unmatched. Per germline, CDR1 WSHSY and CDR2 SAAADI. This CDR3 has 16 residues.

This clone was observed a handful of times. V gene TRBV4-3 combines with J gene TRBJ2-1; 10 bases are shared with TRBD2. In germline, CDR1 is LGHNA, CDR2 YSLEER. The length of the CDR3 is 17 residues. V dropped 0 bases and J dropped 8; count of bases not matched to a gene: 10. CDR3 region: CASSQDLPSGSTDEQFF. CDR3 bases: TGCGCCAGCAGCCAAGATCTGCCTAGCGGGAGCACGGATGAGCAGTTCTTC.

The chain combines TRBV28 with TRBJ2-1; 8 nucleotides line up with TRBD2. Looked up from germline, CDR1 is MDHEN and CDR2 is SYDVKM. The CDR3 has 14 residues. V shed 7 bases and J 4 bases; nucleotides not matched to a gene: 6. CDR3 in amino acids: CASKRLAPYNEQFF. The CDR3 DNA follows: TGTGCCAGCAAAAGACTAGCGCCTTACAATGAGCAGTTCTTC.

The J gene is TRBJ2-7, the V gene TRBV10-3, with a possible D match to TRBD2 (5 bases). V was trimmed by 3 bases and J by 2 bases, leaving 11 bases between them. This CDR3 contains 14 residues. The V gene's germline CDR1 is ENHRY and CDR2 SYGVKD. CDR3 protein: CAISDQRRAYEQYF. The CDR3 DNA sequence: TGTGCCATCAGTGACCAGCGGAGAGCCTACGAGCAGTACTTC.

This clone showed up just once. V usage is TRBV12-5 and J usage is TRBJ2-7; 7 bases align to TRBD1. The CDR3 extends over 13 amino acids. Trimming cost V 7 bases and J 7 bases; bases outside gene matches: 10. The germline gives CDR1 LGHNT, CDR2 FRNRAP. CDR3: CASATTGYGEQYF. The CDR3 DNA reads TGTGCTAGTGCCACGACAGGGTATGGGGAGCAGTACTTC.

This clone is a singleton in its sample. The chain links TRBV5-1 to TRBJ1-2; 8 bases agree with TRBD1. Per the germline V gene, CDR1 is SGHRS and CDR2 is YFSETQ. V was clipped by 2 bases and J by 4 bases; unmatched bases: 7. CDR3 length equals 15 residues. The CDR3: CASSLGQGKIYGYTF. For the CDR3, the DNA is TGCGCCAGCAGCTTAGGACAGGGCAAAATCTATGGCTACACCTTC.

This clone has only a few counts. The CDR3 bases are TGTGCCAGCAGTGATCTTGCAGGGGCTCAGGGCACCGGGGAGCTGTTTTTT. Its translation is CASSDLAGAQGTGELFF. The J gene is TRBJ2-2, the V gene TRBV6-1; D might be TRBD1 (6 bases). V was trimmed by 3 bases and J by 4 bases, leaving 18 bases between them. Germline CDR1 reads MNHNS; CDR2 reads SASEGT. This CDR3 region has 17 residues.

This chain uses TRBV4-3 with TRBJ1-5, with D perhaps TRBD1 (6 bases). CDR1 and CDR2 (germline): LGHNA, YSLEER. The CDR3 loop spans 14 amino acids. Between the trimmed V and J ends, which lost 0 bases and 6 bases, there was a span of 9 bases. This CDR3 is CASSQDRGSQPQHF. In DNA, the CDR3 is TGCGCCAGCAGCCAAGACAGGGGTAGTCAGCCCCAGCATTTT.

This clone was seen more than once but under ten times. The chain uses TRBV6-5 and TRBJ1-1; 8 bases line up with TRBD1. Looked up from germline, CDR1 is MNHEY and CDR2 is SVGAGI. The CDR3 is 16 amino acids. J gave up 4 bases and V 0 bases, and 7 bases lay outside the gene matches. As DNA, the CDR3 is TGTGCCAGCAGTTACTCGGGACCGGGACAGGCCACTGAAGCTTTCTTT. Amino acids: CASSYSGPGQATEAFF.

V usage is TRBV7-9 and J usage is TRBJ1-5; D gene uncertain. The CDR3 sequence is 14 residues long. Germline assignment: CDR1 SEHNR and CDR2 FQNEAQ (reference sequence). V was trimmed by 5 bases and J by 10 bases, leaving 18 bases between them. The CDR3 DNA is TGTGCCAGCAGCGTCGGGTCAGTAACATATCCCCAGCATTTT. It encodes CASSVGSVTYPQHF.

The sample holds one count of this clone. The V gene is TRBV5-1, the J gene TRBJ2-1; 13 bases are shared with TRBD2. V was clipped by 2 bases and J by 9 bases; unmatched bases: 5. The CDR3 spans 15 residues. Germline CDR1 SGHRS, CDR2 YFSETQ. CDR3 nucleotides: TGCGCCAGCAGCTTTAGTGGGACTAGCGGGACTGAGCAGTTCTTC. Translation gives CASSFSGTSGTEQFF. Together with reference TRBV5-1 and TRBJ2-1, the CDR3 gives the full variable domain: KAGVTQTPRYLIKTRGQQVTLSCSPISGHRSVSWYQQTPGQGLQFLFEYFSETQRNKGNFPGRFSGRQFSNSRSEMNVSTLELGDSALYLCASSFSGTSGTEQFFGPGTRLTVL.

The chain combines TRBV5-6 with TRBJ1-5; no reliable D call. CDR1 and CDR2 (germline): SGHDT, YYEEEE. The CDR3 runs 13 residues. V was cut by 3 bases and J by 4 bases, with 8 bases left in between. The CDR3 bases are TGTGCCAGCAGCTCGGGATATAATCAGCCCCAGCATTTT. Protein: CASSSGYNQPQHF.

This clone was seen more than once but under ten times. V and J are TRBV5-1 and TRBJ1-5; D unresolved. V lost 0 bases and J 3 bases, leaving 13 bases between the germline ends. Germline CDR1 is SGHRS and CDR2 is YFSETQ. The CDR3 extends over 16 amino acids. DNA for the CDR3: TGCGCCAGCAGCTTGGACGGTCTGGAGAACAATCAGCCCCAGCATTTT. Its protein is CASSLDGLENNQPQHF.

The rearrangement links TRBV15 to TRBJ1-3; D is uncertain. The length of the CDR3 is 17 residues. Looked up from germline, CDR1 is LNHNV and CDR2 is YYDKDF (reference sequence). V lost 3 bases and J 2 bases, leaving 17 bases between the germline ends. CDR3 protein: CATSSAVTARAGNTIYF. The DNA for the CDR3 is TGTGCCACCAGCAGCGCCGTTACGGCCCGGGCTGGAAACACCATATATTTT.